Detailed here is one TCR beta chain. The source of the sample is a study of T cell changes during pregnancy in multiple sclerosis. Clones were read by immunoSEQ multiplex PCR, and TCRdb kept only the in-frame ones, dropping some. This table has roughly 80,000 clones, 85% to 95% appearing once. The material was peripheral blood, obtained in the second trimester of pregnancy. This receptor was identified in a female donor with multiple sclerosis, enrolled in a pregnancy study.

CDR3 nucleotide sequence: TGTGCCAGCAGCTTAGGCATTTGGGACAGTGCTCCTTGGGCCAACGTCCTGACTTTC. Translated: CASSLGIWDSAPWANVLTF. The rearrangement joins TRBV7-6 to TRBJ2-6; 7 nucleotides match TRBD1. V lost 1 base to trimming and J lost 5 bases; unmatched junction nucleotides: 14. Germline V gives CDR1 SGHVS, CDR2 FNYEAQ. This CDR3 has 19 amino acids.